The count of the clone carrying this T cell receptor (beta chain) is one. Antigen unknown. These data originate in a study of T cell responses to AZD1222 COVID-19 vaccine. Trimming removed 3 bases at V and 2 bases at J, with 16 bases between. Per the germline V gene, CDR1 is GTSNPN and CDR2 is SVGIG (reference sequence). The CDR3 covers 15 residues. Findings and limits, study-wide: Clonal diversity was possibly underestimated; the donors were predominantly white British and more often female. Sampled repertoires all dated from after the peak T cell response. The span of vaccine-associated CD4 TCRs extended across spike, with dominance at 160-218 and 743-854.

The protocol was immunoSEQ multiplex PCR, while the TCRdb copy is restricted to in-frame clones and leaves out a portion. The data hold roughly 140,000 clones, with about 87% observed a single time. This clonotype was sampled from an adult in good health. The sequencing used peripheral blood, collected on day 0 of MenACWY control vaccination. The V call is TRBV30, the J call TRBJ1-1; possibly TRBD1 for D (5 bases). The CDR3 DNA reads as TGTGCCTGGAGGGCGCCGGGGCGCGGAAACACTGAAGCTTTCTTT. It translates to CAWRAPGRGNTEAFF.